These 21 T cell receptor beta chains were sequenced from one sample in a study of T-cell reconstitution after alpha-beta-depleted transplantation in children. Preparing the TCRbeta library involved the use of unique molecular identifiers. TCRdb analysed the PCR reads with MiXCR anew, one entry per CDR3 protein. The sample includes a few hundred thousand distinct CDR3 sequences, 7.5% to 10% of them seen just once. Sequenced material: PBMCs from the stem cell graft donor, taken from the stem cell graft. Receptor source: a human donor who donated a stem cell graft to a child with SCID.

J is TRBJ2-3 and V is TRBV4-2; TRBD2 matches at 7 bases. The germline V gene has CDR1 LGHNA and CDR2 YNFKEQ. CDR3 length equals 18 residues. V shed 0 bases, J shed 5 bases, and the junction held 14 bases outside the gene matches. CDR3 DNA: TGTGCCAGCAGCCAAGATCGCGTGGGAGCGGGGACGGGAGATACGCAGTATTTT. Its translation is CASSQDRVGAGTGDTQYF.

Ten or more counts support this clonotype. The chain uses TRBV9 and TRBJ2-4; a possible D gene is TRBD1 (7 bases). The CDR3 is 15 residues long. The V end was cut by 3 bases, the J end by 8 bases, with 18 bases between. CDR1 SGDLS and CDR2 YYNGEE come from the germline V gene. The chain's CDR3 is CASSAEGQPADIQYF. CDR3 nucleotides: TGTGCCAGCAGCGCGGAGGGACAGCCCGCGGACATTCAGTACTTC.

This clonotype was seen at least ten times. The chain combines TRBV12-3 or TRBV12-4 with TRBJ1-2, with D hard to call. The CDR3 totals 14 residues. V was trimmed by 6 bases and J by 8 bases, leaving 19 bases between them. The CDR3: CASRPREARGGYTF. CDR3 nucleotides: TGTGCCAGCAGACCTAGGGAGGCCCGAGGGGGCTACACCTTC.

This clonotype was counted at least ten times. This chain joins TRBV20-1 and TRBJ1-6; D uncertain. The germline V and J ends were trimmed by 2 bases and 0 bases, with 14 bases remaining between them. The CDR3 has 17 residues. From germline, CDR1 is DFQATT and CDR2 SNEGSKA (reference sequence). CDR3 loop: CSARSTKGYSYNSPLHF. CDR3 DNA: TGCAGTGCTAGATCGACGAAAGGGTACTCCTATAATTCACCCCTCCACTTT.

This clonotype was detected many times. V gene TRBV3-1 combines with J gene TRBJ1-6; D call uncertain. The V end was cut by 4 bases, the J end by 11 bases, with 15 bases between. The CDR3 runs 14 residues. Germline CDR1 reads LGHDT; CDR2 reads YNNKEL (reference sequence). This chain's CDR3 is CASSPKEGRAPLHF. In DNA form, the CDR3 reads TGTGCCAGCAGCCCAAAAGAGGGCCGGGCACCCCTCCACTTT.

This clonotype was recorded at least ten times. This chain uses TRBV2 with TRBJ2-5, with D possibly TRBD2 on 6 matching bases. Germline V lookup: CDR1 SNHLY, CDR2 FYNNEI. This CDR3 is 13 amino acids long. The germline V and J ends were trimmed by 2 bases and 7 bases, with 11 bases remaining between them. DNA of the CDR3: TGTGCCAGCAGTGAACTAGCCGGGGGGACCCAGTACTTC. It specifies CASSELAGGTQYF.

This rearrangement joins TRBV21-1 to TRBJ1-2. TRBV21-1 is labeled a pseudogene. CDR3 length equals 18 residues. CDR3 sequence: CASSKDRVGTSAHYGYTF. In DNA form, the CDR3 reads TGTGCCAGCAGCAAAGATAGGGTGGGGACCTCCGCCCACTATGGCTACACCTTC.

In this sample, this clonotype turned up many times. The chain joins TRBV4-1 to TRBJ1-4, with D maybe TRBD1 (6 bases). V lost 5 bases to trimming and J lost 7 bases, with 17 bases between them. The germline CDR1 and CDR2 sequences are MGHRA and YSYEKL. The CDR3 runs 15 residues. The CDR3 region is CASSAAGAGIEKLFF. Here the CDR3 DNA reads TGCGCCAGCAGCGCCGCAGGGGCGGGTATTGAAAAACTGTTTTTT.

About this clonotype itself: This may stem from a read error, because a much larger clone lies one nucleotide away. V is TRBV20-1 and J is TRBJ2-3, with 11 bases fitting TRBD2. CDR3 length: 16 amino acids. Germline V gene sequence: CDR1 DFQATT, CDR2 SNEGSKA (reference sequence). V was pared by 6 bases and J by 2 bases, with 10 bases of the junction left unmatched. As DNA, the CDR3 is TGCAGTGCCAAAATATATAGCGGGGGGGCCACAGATACGCAGTATTTT. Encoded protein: CSAKIYSGGATDTQYF.

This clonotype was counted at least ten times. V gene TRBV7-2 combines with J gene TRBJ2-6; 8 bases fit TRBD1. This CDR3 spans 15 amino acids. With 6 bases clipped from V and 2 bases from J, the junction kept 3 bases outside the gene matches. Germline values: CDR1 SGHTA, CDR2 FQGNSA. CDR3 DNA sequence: TGTGCCAGCAGATTACAGGGGGCTGGGGCCAACGTCCTGACTTTC. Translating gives CASRLQGAGANVLTF.

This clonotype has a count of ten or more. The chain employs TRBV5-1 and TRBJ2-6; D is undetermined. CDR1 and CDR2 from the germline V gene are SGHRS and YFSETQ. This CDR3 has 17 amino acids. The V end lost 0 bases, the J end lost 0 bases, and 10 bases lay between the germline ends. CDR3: CASSLGPRPSGANVLTF. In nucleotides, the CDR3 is TGCGCCAGCAGCTTGGGTCCCAGGCCCTCTGGGGCCAACGTCCTGACTTTC.

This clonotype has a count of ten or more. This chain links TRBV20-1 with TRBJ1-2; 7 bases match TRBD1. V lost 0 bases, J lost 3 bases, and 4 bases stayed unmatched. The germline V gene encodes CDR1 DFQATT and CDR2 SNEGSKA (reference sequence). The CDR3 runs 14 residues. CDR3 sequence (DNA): TGCAGTGCTAGAGAAGGGGGCGCGGACTATGGCTACACCTTC. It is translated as CSAREGGADYGYTF.

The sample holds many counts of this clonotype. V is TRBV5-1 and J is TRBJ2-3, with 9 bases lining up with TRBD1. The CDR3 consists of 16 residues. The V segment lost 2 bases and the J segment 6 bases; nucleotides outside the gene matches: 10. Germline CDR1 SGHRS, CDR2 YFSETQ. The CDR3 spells CASSFQQGATGDTQYF. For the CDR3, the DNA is TGCGCCAGCAGCTTCCAACAGGGGGCGACCGGGGATACGCAGTATTTT.

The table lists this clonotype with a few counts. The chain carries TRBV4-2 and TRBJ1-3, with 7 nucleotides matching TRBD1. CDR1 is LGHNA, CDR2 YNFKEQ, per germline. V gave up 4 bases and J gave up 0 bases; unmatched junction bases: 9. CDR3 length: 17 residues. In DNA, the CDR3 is TGTGCCAGCAGCCTCCAGCCGGGACAGTCCTCTGGAAACACCATATATTTT. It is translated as CASSLQPGQSSGNTIYF.

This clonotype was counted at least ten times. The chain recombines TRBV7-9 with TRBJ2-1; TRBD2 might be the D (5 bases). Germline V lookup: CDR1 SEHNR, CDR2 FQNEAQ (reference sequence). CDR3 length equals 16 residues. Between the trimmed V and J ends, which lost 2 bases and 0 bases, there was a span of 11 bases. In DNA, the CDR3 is TGTGCCAGCAGCTTACGCTTTGGGAGCTCCTACAATGAGCAGTTCTTC. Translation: CASSLRFGSSYNEQFF.

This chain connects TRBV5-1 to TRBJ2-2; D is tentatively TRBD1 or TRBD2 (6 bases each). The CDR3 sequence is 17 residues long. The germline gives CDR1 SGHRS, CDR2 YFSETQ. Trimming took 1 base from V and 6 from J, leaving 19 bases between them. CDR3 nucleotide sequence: TGCGCCAGCAGCTTGTTTTCTACCCGGGGGCCGGCCGGGGAGCTGTTTTTT. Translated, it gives CASSLFSTRGPAGELFF.

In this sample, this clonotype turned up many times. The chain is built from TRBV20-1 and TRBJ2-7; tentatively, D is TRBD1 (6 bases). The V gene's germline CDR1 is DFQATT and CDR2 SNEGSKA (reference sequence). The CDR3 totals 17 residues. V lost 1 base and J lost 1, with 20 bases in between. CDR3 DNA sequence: TGCAGTGCTAGAGTCTTCAGGGGCGACCTCCAATCCTACGAGCAGTACTTC. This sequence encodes CSARVFRGDLQSYEQYF.

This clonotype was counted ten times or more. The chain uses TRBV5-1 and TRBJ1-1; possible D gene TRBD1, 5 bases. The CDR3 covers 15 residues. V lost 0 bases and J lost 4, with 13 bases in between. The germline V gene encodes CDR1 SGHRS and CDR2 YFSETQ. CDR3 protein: CASSLVEGSGTEAFF. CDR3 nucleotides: TGCGCCAGCAGCTTGGTGGAGGGGTCCGGCACTGAAGCTTTCTTT. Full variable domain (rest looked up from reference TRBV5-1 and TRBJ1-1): KAGVTQTPRYLIKTRGQQVTLSCSPISGHRSVSWYQQTPGQGLQFLFEYFSETQRNKGNFPGRFSGRQFSNSRSEMNVSTLELGDSALYLCASSLVEGSGTEAFFGQGTRLTVV.

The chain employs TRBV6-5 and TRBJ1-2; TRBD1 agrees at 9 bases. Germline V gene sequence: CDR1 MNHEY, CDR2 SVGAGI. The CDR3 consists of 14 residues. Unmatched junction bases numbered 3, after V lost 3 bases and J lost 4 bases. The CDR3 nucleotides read TGTGCCAGCAGTTATACGGACAGGGGCTATGGCTACACCTTC. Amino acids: CASSYTDRGYGYTF.

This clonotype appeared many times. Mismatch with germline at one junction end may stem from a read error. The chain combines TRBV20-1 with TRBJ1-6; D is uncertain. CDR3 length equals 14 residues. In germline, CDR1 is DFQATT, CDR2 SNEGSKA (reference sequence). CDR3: CSVRGGFGNSPLHF. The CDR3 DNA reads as TGCAGTGTTAGAGGAGGGTTCGGAAATTCACCCCTCCACTTT.

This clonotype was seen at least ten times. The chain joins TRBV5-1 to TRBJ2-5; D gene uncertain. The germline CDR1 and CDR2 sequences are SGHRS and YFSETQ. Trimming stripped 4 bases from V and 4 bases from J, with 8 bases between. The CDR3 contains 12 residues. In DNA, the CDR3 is TGCGCCAGCAGCGAGCCGGCAGAGACCCAGTACTTC. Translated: CASSEPAETQYF.